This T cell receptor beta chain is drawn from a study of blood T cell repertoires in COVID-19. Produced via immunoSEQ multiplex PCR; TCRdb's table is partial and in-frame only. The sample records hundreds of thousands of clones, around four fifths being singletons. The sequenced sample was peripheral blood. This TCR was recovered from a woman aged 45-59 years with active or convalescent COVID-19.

The CDR3 DNA follows: TGTGCCAGCAGCGCCCACCGGGACAGGGGGCTTCAAGAGACCCAGTACTTC. It codes for CASSAHRDRGLQETQYF. The J gene is TRBJ2-5, the V gene TRBV9, with 12 bases that match TRBD1. Germline V gene sequence: CDR1 SGDLS, CDR2 YYNGEE. The trim removed 3 bases at V and 2 bases at J, leaving 8 bases unmatched. This CDR3 spans 17 amino acids.